The 24 T cell receptor beta chains listed next were all sequenced from one sample in a study of blood T cell repertoires in COVID-19. Repertoires were generated with immunoSEQ multiplex PCR, while TCRdb's copy carries only in-frame clones and drops some. The repertoire holds 200,000 to 250,000 clones, with 75% to 90% as singletons. Sequencing used PBMCs or T cells enriched from blood (not recorded which). The receptors were gathered from a woman aged 25 to 39 who had been exposed to COVID-19.

DNA for the CDR3: TGTGCCAGCAGCTTGTCGCGTAACACTGAAGCTTTCTTT. It specifies CASSLSRNTEAFF. V and J are TRBV5-5 and TRBJ1-1; the D is unclear. The CDR3 sequence is 13 residues long. Trimming took off 1 base at V and 2 bases at J, with 6 bases between the two ends. Germline V gene data show CDR1 as SGHKS and CDR2 as YYEKEE (reference sequence).

This clone was counted a few times. The chain recombines TRBV15 with TRBJ1-1; D is unresolved. The germline V gene has CDR1 LNHNV and CDR2 YYDKDF (reference sequence). Trimming shortened V by 7 bases and J by 2 bases, and 20 bases separated the two germline ends. CDR3 length equals 16 residues. In DNA, the CDR3 is TGTGCCACCAACCTCTACCTTCTCTTACGCAACACTGAAGCTTTCTTT. As protein: CATNLYLLLRNTEAFF. The whole variable domain, remainder taken from reference TRBV15 and TRBJ1-1, is DAMVIQNPRYQVTQFGKPVTLSCSQTLNHNVMYWYQQKSSQAPKLLFHYYDKDFNNEADTPDNFQSRRPNTSFCFLDIRSPGLGDTAMYLCATNLYLLLRNTEAFFGQGTRLTVV.

CDR3 region: CATSDDRGWDYGYTF. The DNA for the CDR3 is TGTGCCACCAGTGACGACAGGGGATGGGACTATGGCTACACCTTC. The J gene is TRBJ1-2, the V gene TRBV24-1, with 8 bases matching TRBD1. The CDR3 spans 15 residues. The germline V gene encodes CDR1 KGHDR and CDR2 SFDVKD. Losses at the gene ends were 4 bases for V and 3 bases for J; bases not matched to a gene: 6.

The chain uses TRBV27 and TRBJ2-1, with D maybe TRBD1 (5 bases). This CDR3 region has 14 residues. Germline V CDR1 and CDR2: MNHEY, SMNVEV (reference sequence). Trimming stripped 5 bases from V and 6 bases from J, with 14 bases between. CDR3 sequence (DNA): TGTGCCAGCAGTCCAAGGACACGCTTCAATGAGCAGTTCTTC. Residues: CASSPRTRFNEQFF.

This chain connects TRBV5-1 to TRBJ1-6; TRBD1 might be the D (6 bases). CDR1 is SGHRS, CDR2 YFSETQ, per germline. Trimming took off 0 bases at V and 7 bases at J, with 14 bases between the two ends. The CDR3 is made up of 16 amino acids. The DNA of the CDR3 is TGCGCCAGCAGCTTGGATGGGGGGGCTCGGAATTCACCCCTCCACTTT. Translation: CASSLDGGARNSPLHF.

This chain joins TRBV27 and TRBJ1-2, with TRBD1 matching over 9 bases. Germline assignment: CDR1 MNHEY and CDR2 SMNVEV (reference sequence). V lost 2 bases and J lost 7; bases outside the gene matches: 11. CDR3 length equals 16 residues. The CDR3, as DNA: TGTGCCAGCAGTTTAGGAGGGGGACAGGGCGAAGTTGGCTACACCTTC. It translates to CASSLGGGQGEVGYTF.

The chain carries TRBV30 and TRBJ1-4, with D possibly being TRBD1 (5 bases). CDR1 and CDR2 from the germline V gene are GTSNPN and SVGIG (reference sequence). V dropped 2 bases and J dropped 7 bases, with 20 bases sitting between them. The CDR3 is 16 residues long. For the CDR3, the DNA is TGTGCCTGGAGTAAACCGCAGCAGGGTCTGGGTGAAAAACTGTTTTTT. Protein product: CAWSKPQQGLGEKLFF. The whole variable domain, remainder taken from reference TRBV30 and TRBJ1-4, is SQTIHQWPATLVQPVGSPLSLECTVEGTSNPNLYWYRQAAGRGLQLLFYSVGIGQISSEVPQNLSASRPQDRQFILSSKKLLLSDSGFYLCAWSKPQQGLGEKLFFGSGTQLSVL.

This chain uses TRBV5-1 with TRBJ1-1, with no clear D. This CDR3 comprises 13 residues. Trimming pared 0 bases from V and 7 bases from J, leaving 10 bases between. Per germline, CDR1 SGHRS and CDR2 YFSETQ. Written as DNA, the CDR3 is TGCGCCAGCAGCTTGGGGGGAGACCATGAAGCTTTCTTT. It specifies CASSLGGDHEAFF.

This rearrangement joins TRBV27 to TRBJ1-1; D not resolved. The CDR3 length is 14 residues. Deletions cut 5 bases from V and 1 base from J, with 11 bases between. Looked up from germline, CDR1 is MNHEY and CDR2 is SMNVEV (reference sequence). The CDR3 is CASSLEDSNTEAFF. CDR3 DNA: TGTGCCAGCAGTCTAGAGGACTCGAACACTGAAGCTTTCTTT.

This chain uses TRBV10-3 with TRBJ2-7; maybe TRBD2 (6 bases). V was pared by 3 bases and J by 6 bases, with 15 bases between. Germline V gene data show CDR1 as ENHRY and CDR2 as SYGVKD. There are 14 residues in the CDR3. CDR3 sequence: CAISDGFAGSEQYF. The CDR3 nucleotides are TGTGCCATCAGTGATGGGTTCGCGGGATCCGAGCAGTACTTC.

CDR3 DNA sequence: TGTGCCAGCAGCTCGGGGTATGGCTACACCTTC. Translation: CASSSGYGYTF. This chain joins TRBV12-3 or TRBV12-4 and TRBJ1-2; D is unclear. This CDR3 region has 11 residues. Trimming removed 6 bases from V and 5 bases from J, with 7 bases in between.

The table lists this clone with a count of one. The chain combines TRBV12-3 or TRBV12-4 with TRBJ1-4; D is undetermined. This CDR3 contains 13 residues. Trimming removed 4 bases at V and 8 bases at J, with 11 bases between. CDR3 residues: CASSSAGGEKLFF. CDR3 DNA: TGTGCCAGCAGTTCCGCTGGCGGGGAAAAACTGTTTTTT.

The V and J genes are TRBV10-3 and TRBJ2-7, with TRBD1 matching 10 bases. V was pared by 5 bases and J by 0 bases, with 7 bases of the junction left unmatched. This CDR3 is built from 16 residues. Germline CDR1 reads ENHRY; CDR2 reads SYGVKD. CDR3 in DNA: TGTGCCATCAGTAGGGACAGGGGAGGGCTCTCCTACGAGCAGTACTTC. Its translation: CAISRDRGGLSYEQYF.

The V call is TRBV11-2, the J call TRBJ1-3; TRBD1 matches 7 bases. The J segment lost 2 bases and the V segment lost 4 bases, leaving 2 bases of the junction unmatched. The CDR3 contains 14 residues. Germline V gene lookup returns CDR1 SGHAT and CDR2 FQNNGV. CDR3 bases: TGTGCCAGCAGCTCTACAGGGGCTGGAAACACCATATATTTT. Translated, it gives CASSSTGAGNTIYF.

This chain links TRBV10-3 with TRBJ1-1; D remains ambiguous. Trimming took 2 bases from V and 4 from J, leaving 11 bases between them. The CDR3 sequence is 14 residues long. CDR1 and CDR2 from the germline V gene are ENHRY and SYGVKD. This CDR3 is CAISELREITEAFF. The DNA for the CDR3 is TGTGCCATCAGTGAGCTGCGGGAGATCACTGAAGCTTTCTTT.

The chain joins TRBV6-1 to TRBJ2-1; weak D call: TRBD1 (6 bases). CDR3 length: 18 amino acids. CDR1 is MNHNS, CDR2 SASEGT, per germline. Trimming shortened V by 1 base and J by 2 bases, and 18 bases separated the two germline ends. For the CDR3, the DNA is TGTGCCAGCAGTGAAGACTTGGGTGGCTGGGGGCCCTACAATGAGCAGTTCTTC. It translates to CASSEDLGGWGPYNEQFF.

The chain has TRBV19 and TRBJ1-5; tentative D call: TRBD1 (5 bases). The CDR3 length is 15 residues. The V and J ends lost 3 bases and 6 bases respectively, with 15 bases between them. The germline V gene encodes CDR1 LNHDA and CDR2 SQIVND (reference sequence). CDR3 nucleotide sequence: TGTGCCAGTAGTATCTGGAGGGATGGGGGTCAGCCCCAGCATTTT. Protein sequence: CASSIWRDGGQPQHF.

This chain connects TRBV12-5 to TRBJ1-5, with no clear D. CDR3 length: 14 residues. Germline-derived CDR1 and CDR2 are LGHNT and FRNRAP. Trimming pared 2 bases from V and 4 bases from J, leaving 9 bases between. CDR3 sequence reads: CASGLSLGNQPQHF. CDR3 in DNA: TGTGCTAGTGGTTTGTCTCTCGGGAATCAGCCCCAGCATTTT.

This clone was recorded a few times. This rearrangement joins TRBV6-5 to TRBJ2-5; D is ambiguous. Trimming took off 1 base at V and 5 bases at J, with 17 bases between the two ends. The CDR3 runs 16 residues. Per the germline V gene, CDR1 is MNHEY and CDR2 is SVGAGI. The CDR3 reads CASSYFAGPSGETQYF. Here the CDR3 DNA reads TGTGCCAGCAGTTACTTTGCAGGCCCTTCTGGGGAGACCCAGTACTTC.

The chain links TRBV29-1 to TRBJ1-5; D not certain. Trimming removed 6 bases from V and 6 bases from J, with 15 bases in between. The V gene's germline CDR1 is SQVTM and CDR2 ANQGSEA. The CDR3 has 13 amino acids. CDR3 sequence reads: CSVPAGAGQPQHF. The CDR3 region has the DNA TGCAGCGTCCCTGCGGGCGCGGGTCAGCCCCAGCATTTT.

The J gene is TRBJ1-3, the V gene TRBV5-6; D may be TRBD1 (5 bases). Germline CDR1 and CDR2: SGHDT and YYEEEE. Trimming removed 1 base at V and 0 bases at J, with 17 bases between. CDR3 length equals 18 residues. CDR3 in DNA: TGTGCCAGCAGCTTGATCTTTGGGCAGGGCGTCTCTGGAAACACCATATATTTT. It translates to CASSLIFGQGVSGNTIYF. The full variable domain, completed using reference TRBV5-6 and TRBJ1-3, is DAGVTQSPTHLIKTRGQQVTLRCSPKSGHDTVSWYQQALGQGPQFIFQYYEEEERQRGNFPDRFSGHQFPNYSSELNVNALLLGDSALYLCASSLIFGQGVSGNTIYFGEGSWLTVV.

This rearrangement joins TRBV2 to TRBJ2-7; D ambiguous. V dropped 4 bases and J dropped 1 base, with 20 bases sitting between them. Germline V gene lookup returns CDR1 SNHLY and CDR2 FYNNEI. The CDR3 is 17 residues long. The CDR3 DNA reads TGTGCCAGCAGTGGTCCGAGCCCCTCTCAATCTTCCTACGAGCAGTACTTC. The encoded protein is CASSGPSPSQSSYEQYF.

This chain connects TRBV7-3 to TRBJ2-6, with TRBD1 identical over 9 bases. The germline gives CDR1 SGHTA, CDR2 FQGTGA. The V gene end was trimmed by 4 bases and the J gene end by 0 bases; junction bases not matched to a gene: 10. The CDR3 contains 19 residues. This CDR3 reads CASSSGRDRDISGANVLTF. The CDR3 region has the DNA TGTGCCAGCAGCTCAGGAAGGGACAGGGATATCTCTGGGGCCAACGTCCTGACTTTC.

The genes are TRBV6-1 and TRBJ1-4; D remains unclear. The CDR3 has 16 residues. The V and J ends lost 1 base and 4 bases respectively, with 13 bases between them. Germline CDR1 MNHNS, CDR2 SASEGT. Here the CDR3 reads CASSEGFRGINEKLFF. The CDR3 DNA reads as TGTGCCAGCAGTGAAGGATTTCGGGGAATTAATGAAAAACTGTTTTTT.